The present T cell receptor (beta chain) was sequenced within a study of radiation and T cells in renal cell carcinoma. Across the whole study: Nephrectomy followed 15 Gy stereotactic body radiation by 4 weeks. Study-level points and caveats: From baseline, blood top tumor clonotypes peaked at 2 weeks post-radiation. No pretreatment tumor biopsies were available for baseline clonotypes.

Data came from immunoSEQ multiplex PCR; TCRdb stores just in-frame clones and leaves some out. Of 120,000 or so clones listed, over 75% were seen once; the top ten hold 5.8%. On this clone: Its antigen is unknown.

CDR1 and CDR2 (germline): MGHRA, YSYEKL. There are 15 residues in the CDR3. J gave up 6 bases and V 6 bases, and 10 bases lay outside the gene matches. Time point meaning: blood 2 weeks post-SBRT. Treatment of the sample: 15 Gy SBRT to primary tumor, nephrectomy 4 weeks later. Clear cell pathology was present in this patient's renal cell carcinoma. The specimen comprised blood, sampled from a patient whose treatment included radiotherapy and nephrectomy. The V call is TRBV4-1, the J call TRBJ2-1; 8 nucleotides agree with TRBD2. This sequence was found in a man aged 45-65 years with renal cell carcinoma. The CDR3 sequence: CASRPIFGGANEQFF. The CDR3 region has the DNA TGCGCCAGCAGACCCATTTTCGGGGGGGCCAATGAGCAGTTCTTC.